These T cell receptor beta chains were read from a single sample in a study of blood T cell repertoires in COVID-19. Libraries were prepared by immunoSEQ multiplex PCR; TCRdb keeps only in-frame clonotypes and omits some of them. In the table there are a few hundred thousand clones, around 80% of which are singletons. Sequenced: peripheral blood. These receptors originate from a woman aged 80 or over with acute or convalescent COVID-19. CDR3s include the opening cysteine and the closing phenylalanine or tryptophan. The D gene is left open where the match is weak. Only some rows state a clone size, as once, few, many or a class for expanded clones.

J gene: TRBJ1-5; V gene: TRBV30; D gene: TRBD1; clone size: few; CDR3 protein: CAWSRDSSNQPQHF; CDR3 DNA: TGTGCCTGGAGCCGGGACAGCTCGAATCAGCCCCAGCATTTT
J gene: TRBJ2-1; V gene: TRBV5-1; D gene: TRBD2; clone size: .; CDR3 protein: CASSFGVAGGGYNEQFF; CDR3 DNA: TGCGCCAGCAGCTTCGGAGTAGCGGGAGGGGGGTACAATGAGCAGTTCTTC
J gene: TRBJ2-5; V gene: TRBV7-6; D gene: .; clone size: .; CDR3 protein: CASSPNPGVQETQYF; CDR3 DNA: TGTGCCAGCAGCCCCAACCCCGGGGTACAAGAGACCCAGTACTTC
J gene: TRBJ1-2; V gene: TRBV3-1/TRBV3-2; D gene: .; clone size: .; CDR3 protein: CASSQDYGGDYGYTF; CDR3 DNA: TGTGCCAGCAGCCAAGACTACGGAGGAGACTATGGCTACACCTTC
J gene: TRBJ1-2; V gene: TRBV18; D gene: TRBD1; clone size: .; CDR3 protein: CASSVTGTGAPGGYGYTF; CDR3 DNA: TGTGCCAGCTCAGTCACCGGGACAGGGGCCCCGGGGGGCTATGGCTACACCTTC
J gene: TRBJ2-7; V gene: TRBV5-4; D gene: TRBD2; clone size: .; CDR3 protein: CAFGGGYEQYF; CDR3 DNA: TGTGCCTTCGGGGGGGGTTACGAGCAGTACTTC
J gene: TRBJ2-3; V gene: TRBV4-2; D gene: .; clone size: many; CDR3 protein: CASSLRLSGEMTDTQYF; CDR3 DNA: TGTGCCAGCAGCCTACGACTTTCGGGGGAGATGACAGATACGCAGTATTTT
J gene: TRBJ2-5; V gene: TRBV7-9; D gene: .; clone size: once; CDR3 protein: CASSPIGAQETQYF; CDR3 DNA: TGTGCCAGCAGTCCAATAGGGGCCCAAGAGACCCAGTACTTC
J gene: TRBJ1-4; V gene: TRBV18; D gene: TRBD1; clone size: .; CDR3 protein: CASSMTGPATNEKLFF; CDR3 DNA: TGTGCCAGCTCTATGACAGGGCCGGCAACTAATGAAAAACTGTTTTTT
J gene: TRBJ2-3; V gene: TRBV5-4; D gene: TRBD2; clone size: .; CDR3 protein: CASSLAGGLAGAPDTQYF; CDR3 DNA: TGTGCCAGCAGCTTGGCTGGGGGACTAGCGGGGGCCCCAGATACGCAGTATTTT
J gene: TRBJ2-7; V gene: TRBV27; D gene: TRBD2; clone size: once; CDR3 protein: CASSQLADFYEQYF; CDR3 DNA: TGTGCCAGCAGTCAACTAGCGGACTTCTACGAGCAGTACTTC
J gene: TRBJ1-4; V gene: TRBV4-1; D gene: TRBD1; clone size: .; CDR3 protein: CASSAPGTGFEKLFF; CDR3 DNA: TGCGCCAGCAGCGCACCCGGGACAGGGTTTGAAAAACTGTTTTTT
J gene: TRBJ1-1; V gene: TRBV10-3; D gene: TRBD1; clone size: .; CDR3 protein: CAIRGTGLSEAFF; CDR3 DNA: TGTGCCATCAGAGGGACAGGGTTGAGTGAAGCTTTCTTT
J gene: TRBJ2-7; V gene: TRBV2; D gene: .; clone size: .; CDR3 protein: CASTAGREPYEQYF; CDR3 DNA: TGTGCCAGCACCGCGGGGCGGGAACCCTACGAGCAGTACTTC
J gene: TRBJ2-3; V gene: TRBV13; D gene: TRBD2; clone size: .; CDR3 protein: CASSDASGGPPSTDTQYF; CDR3 DNA: TGTGCCAGCAGCGACGCTAGCGGGGGGCCCCCTAGCACAGATACGCAGTATTTT
J gene: TRBJ2-1; V gene: TRBV11-3; D gene: .; clone size: few; CDR3 protein: CASSPFRGETYNEQFF; CDR3 DNA: TGTGCCAGCAGCCCCTTCAGGGGGGAAACCTACAATGAGCAGTTCTTC
J gene: TRBJ2-3; V gene: TRBV7-3; D gene: TRBD2; clone size: .; CDR3 protein: CASSLLAGGLTDTQYF; CDR3 DNA: TGTGCCAGCAGCTTACTTGCGGGGGGGCTCACAGATACGCAGTATTTT
J gene: TRBJ2-1; V gene: TRBV7-8; D gene: .; clone size: .; CDR3 protein: CASSLGQGNHNEQFF; CDR3 DNA: TGTGCCAGCAGCTTAGGGCAGGGGAATCACAATGAGCAGTTCTTC
J gene: TRBJ2-7; V gene: TRBV24-1; D gene: .; clone size: .; CDR3 protein: CATSDFAGNRDEQYF; CDR3 DNA: TGTGCCACCAGTGATTTTGCTGGGAACAGGGACGAGCAGTACTTC
J gene: TRBJ1-4; V gene: TRBV18; D gene: TRBD1; clone size: once; CDR3 protein: CASSPGQANYEKLFF; CDR3 DNA: TGTGCCAGCTCACCGGGACAGGCGAATTATGAAAAACTGTTTTTT
J gene: TRBJ2-2; V gene: TRBV7-3; D gene: .; clone size: .; CDR3 protein: CASSFGSGGELFF; CDR3 DNA: .
J gene: TRBJ1-1; V gene: TRBV5-1; D gene: .; clone size: .; CDR3 protein: CASSLEGVSTEAFF; CDR3 DNA: TGCGCCAGCAGCTTGGAAGGGGTTAGCACTGAAGCTTTCTTT
J gene: TRBJ1-6; V gene: TRBV5-1; D gene: TRBD1; clone size: .; CDR3 protein: CASSLGQGSSNSPLHF; CDR3 DNA: TGCGCCAGCAGCTTGGGACAGGGCTCAAGTAATTCACCCCTCCACTTT
J gene: TRBJ2-7; V gene: TRBV19; D gene: TRBD2; clone size: .; CDR3 protein: CASRLAGGSSYEQYF; CDR3 DNA: TGTGCCAGTAGACTAGCGGGGGGAAGCTCCTACGAGCAGTACTTC
J gene: TRBJ2-3; V gene: TRBV5-1; D gene: TRBD2; clone size: .; CDR3 protein: CASSLGLAGTLLGDTQYF; CDR3 DNA: TGCGCCAGCAGCCTAGGACTAGCGGGGACCCTTTTGGGAGATACGCAGTATTTT
J gene: TRBJ2-1; V gene: TRBV9; D gene: .; clone size: .; CDR3 protein: CASNLLGGAYNEQFF; CDR3 DNA: TGTGCCAGCAACCTTTTGGGGGGGGCGTACAATGAGCAGTTCTTC
J gene: TRBJ1-1; V gene: TRBV29-1; D gene: .; clone size: .; CDR3 protein: CSVERERDTEAFF; CDR3 DNA: TGCAGCGTTGAAAGGGAGCGGGACACTGAAGCTTTCTTT
J gene: TRBJ2-5; V gene: TRBV7-2; D gene: TRBD1; clone size: few; CDR3 protein: CASSTDRRETQYF; CDR3 DNA: TGTGCCAGCAGCACGGACAGGCGGGAGACCCAGTACTTC
J gene: TRBJ2-7; V gene: TRBV11-3; D gene: TRBD1; clone size: .; CDR3 protein: CASSLDTGQGYEQYF; CDR3 DNA: TGTGCCAGCAGCTTAGATACGGGACAGGGCTACGAGCAGTACTTC
J gene: TRBJ2-3; V gene: TRBV6-6; D gene: .; clone size: few; CDR3 protein: CASSYPSGTGTDTQYF; CDR3 DNA: TGTGCCAGCAGTTACCCGTCCGGGACTGGTACAGATACGCAGTATTTT
J gene: TRBJ2-7; V gene: TRBV29-1; D gene: .; clone size: .; CDR3 protein: CSVQRQGMGGSYEQYF; CDR3 DNA: TGCAGCGTTCAGAGACAGGGGATGGGCGGGAGTTACGAGCAGTACTTC
J gene: TRBJ2-4; V gene: TRBV4-3; D gene: .; clone size: .; CDR3 protein: CASSQGSGSQNPIAKNIQYF; CDR3 DNA: TGCGCCAGCAGCCAGGGCTCGGGATCCCAGAACCCAATAGCCAAAAACATTCAGTACTTC
J gene: TRBJ1-5; V gene: TRBV7-6; D gene: .; clone size: .; CDR3 protein: CASSEDRTAGDQPQHF; CDR3 DNA: TGTGCCAGCAGCGAGGACCGAACGGCGGGGGATCAGCCCCAGCATTTT
J gene: TRBJ1-1; V gene: TRBV10-3; D gene: .; clone size: .; CDR3 protein: CAISAEGAPSDAFF; CDR3 DNA: TGTGCCATCAGTGCGGAAGGGGCTCCTTCGGATGCTTTCTTT
J gene: TRBJ2-3; V gene: TRBV3-1/TRBV3-2; D gene: .; clone size: .; CDR3 protein: CASSQVGGAALTQYF; CDR3 DNA: TGTGCCAGCAGCCAAGTAGGGGGGGCCGCGCTCACGCAGTATTTT
J gene: TRBJ2-2; V gene: TRBV6-6; D gene: TRBD2; clone size: .; CDR3 protein: CASSYRRGDTGELFF; CDR3 DNA: TGTGCCAGCAGTTACCGGCGGGGGGACACCGGGGAGCTGTTTTTT
J gene: TRBJ1-1; V gene: TRBV2; D gene: .; clone size: .; CDR3 protein: CASSEVGGNTEAFF; CDR3 DNA: TGTGCCAGCAGTGAAGTAGGGGGGAACACTGAAGCTTTCTTT
J gene: TRBJ1-5; V gene: TRBV19; D gene: TRBD1; clone size: many; CDR3 protein: CASSILRTGGSNQPQHF; CDR3 DNA: TGTGCCAGTAGTATTCTCCGGACAGGGGGGAGCAATCAGCCCCAGCATTTT
J gene: TRBJ2-7; V gene: TRBV9; D gene: TRBD2; clone size: .; CDR3 protein: CASSVDPQAGVYEQYF; CDR3 DNA: TGTGCCAGCAGCGTAGATCCCCAGGCGGGAGTCTACGAGCAGTACTTC
J gene: TRBJ2-7; V gene: TRBV11-3; D gene: TRBD1; clone size: .; CDR3 protein: CASSLRGTGAYEQYF; CDR3 DNA: TGTGCCAGCAGCTTACGGGGGACAGGCGCCTACGAGCAGTACTTC
J gene: TRBJ1-1; V gene: TRBV6-5; D gene: .; clone size: few; CDR3 protein: CASSFTGWTEAFF; CDR3 DNA: TGTGCCAGCAGCTTCACAGGGTGGACTGAAGCTTTCTTT
J gene: TRBJ1-4; V gene: TRBV7-9; D gene: .; clone size: .; CDR3 protein: CASSSPGTTNEKLFF; CDR3 DNA: TGTGCCAGCAGCTCCCCGGGTACAACTAATGAAAAACTGTTTTTT
J gene: TRBJ1-2; V gene: TRBV27; D gene: .; clone size: .; CDR3 protein: CASSSREGDGYTF; CDR3 DNA: TGTGCCAGCAGCTCCAGGGAAGGGGATGGCTACACCTTC
J gene: TRBJ2-2; V gene: TRBV5-4; D gene: TRBD1; clone size: few; CDR3 protein: CASRAGTGDAGELFF; CDR3 DNA: TGTGCCAGCAGAGCCGGGACAGGGGACGCCGGGGAGCTGTTTTTT
J gene: TRBJ2-2; V gene: TRBV7-2; D gene: TRBD2; clone size: .; CDR3 protein: CASSLVYSGGAAGELFF; CDR3 DNA: TGTGCCAGCAGCTTAGTCTATAGCGGGGGGGCCGCCGGGGAGCTGTTTTTT
J gene: TRBJ1-1; V gene: TRBV5-4; D gene: .; clone size: once; CDR3 protein: CASRFQGRVEAFF; CDR3 DNA: TGTGCCAGCAGGTTTCAGGGTAGGGTTGAAGCTTTCTTT
J gene: TRBJ1-1; V gene: TRBV11-2; D gene: TRBD1; clone size: few; CDR3 protein: CASSSGTGVTEAFF; CDR3 DNA: TGTGCCAGCAGCTCCGGGACAGGTGTCACTGAAGCTTTCTTT
J gene: TRBJ2-2; V gene: TRBV27; D gene: .; clone size: .; CDR3 protein: CASRSGWDTGELFF; CDR3 DNA: TGTGCCAGCCGGTCGGGGTGGGACACCGGGGAGCTGTTTTTT
J gene: TRBJ1-2; V gene: TRBV6-6; D gene: .; clone size: once; CDR3 protein: CASSLDRDVGYTF; CDR3 DNA: TGTGCCAGCAGTCTCGACAGAGACGTCGGCTACACCTTC
J gene: TRBJ1-2; V gene: TRBV7-3; D gene: .; clone size: .; CDR3 protein: CASSLVHQTNYGYTF; CDR3 DNA: TGTGCCAGCAGCCTGGTCCACCAGACTAACTATGGCTACACCTTC
J gene: TRBJ1-3; V gene: TRBV5-5; D gene: TRBD1; clone size: .; CDR3 protein: CASSLDGGQSFSGNTIYF; CDR3 DNA: TGTGCCAGCAGCTTGGATGGGGGACAGAGCTTCTCTGGAAACACCATATATTTT